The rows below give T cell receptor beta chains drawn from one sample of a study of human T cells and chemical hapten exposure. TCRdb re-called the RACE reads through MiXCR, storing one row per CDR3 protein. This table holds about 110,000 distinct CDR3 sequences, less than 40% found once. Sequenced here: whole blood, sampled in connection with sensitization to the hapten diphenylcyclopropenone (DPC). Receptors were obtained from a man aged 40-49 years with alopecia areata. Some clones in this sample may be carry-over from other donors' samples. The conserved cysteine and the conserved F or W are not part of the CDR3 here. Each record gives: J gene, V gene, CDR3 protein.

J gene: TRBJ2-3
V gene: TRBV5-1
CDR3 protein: ASSLVGTSDSTDTQY

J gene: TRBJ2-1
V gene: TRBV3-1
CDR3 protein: ASSPVAGEQF

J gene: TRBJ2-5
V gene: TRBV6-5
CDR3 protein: ASSYSNGSGYQETQY

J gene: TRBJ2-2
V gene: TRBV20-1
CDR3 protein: SASLLAGVTGELF

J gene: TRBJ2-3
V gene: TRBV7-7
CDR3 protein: ASSLGLAGVTDTQY

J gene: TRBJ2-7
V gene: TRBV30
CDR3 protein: AWSDGTYEQY

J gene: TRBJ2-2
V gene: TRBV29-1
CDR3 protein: SVARQDSNTGELF

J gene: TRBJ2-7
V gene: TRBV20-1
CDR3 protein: SAREAGGRTGYEQY

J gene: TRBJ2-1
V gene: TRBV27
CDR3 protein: ASSQNRQTYNEQF

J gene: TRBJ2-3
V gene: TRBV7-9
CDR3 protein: ASIRLAQSTDTQY

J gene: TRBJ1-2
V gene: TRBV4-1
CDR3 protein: ASSQAPGLDYGYT

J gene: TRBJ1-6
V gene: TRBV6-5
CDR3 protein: ASRFLGQGIDSPLH

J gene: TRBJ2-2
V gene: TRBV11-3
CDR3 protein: ASSVQETGELF

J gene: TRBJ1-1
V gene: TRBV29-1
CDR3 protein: SVLRDRGRVNTEAF

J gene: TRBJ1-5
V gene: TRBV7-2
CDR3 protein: ASSLNRVFYSNQPQH

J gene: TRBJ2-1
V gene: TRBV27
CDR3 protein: ASSLGPGEQF

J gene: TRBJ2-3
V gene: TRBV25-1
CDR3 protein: ASSDRRPSSTDTQY

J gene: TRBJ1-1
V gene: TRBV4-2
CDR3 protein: ASSQRGHMNTEAF

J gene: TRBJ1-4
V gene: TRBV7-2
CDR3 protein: ASSLTGGVFVTNEKLF

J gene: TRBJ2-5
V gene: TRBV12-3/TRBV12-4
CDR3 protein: ASSQPLMVAGFQETQY

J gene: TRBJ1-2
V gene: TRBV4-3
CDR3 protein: ASSQGTPYGYT

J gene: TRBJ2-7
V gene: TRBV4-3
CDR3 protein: ASSQDRLAGSSYEQY

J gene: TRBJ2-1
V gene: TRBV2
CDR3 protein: ASTLSGNSYNEQF

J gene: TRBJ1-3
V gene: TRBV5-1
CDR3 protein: ASSGQGGGNTIY

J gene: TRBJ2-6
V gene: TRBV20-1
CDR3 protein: SGKGEHSGANVLT

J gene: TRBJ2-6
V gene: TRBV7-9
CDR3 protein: ASSWAGGGGANVLT

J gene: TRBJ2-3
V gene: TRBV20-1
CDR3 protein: SARRFTGGYTQY

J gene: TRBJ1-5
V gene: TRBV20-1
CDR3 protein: SASRPSSGVSNQPQH

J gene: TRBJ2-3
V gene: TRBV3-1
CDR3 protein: ASSQGRRESTDTQY

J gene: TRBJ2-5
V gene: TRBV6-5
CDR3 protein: ASSQGQSLY

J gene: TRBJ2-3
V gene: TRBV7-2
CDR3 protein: ASSFSGRAEDTQY

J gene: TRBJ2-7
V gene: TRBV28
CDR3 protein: ASRPPGLAVYEQY

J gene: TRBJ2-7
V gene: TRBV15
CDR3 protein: ATSGGLAGLYEQY

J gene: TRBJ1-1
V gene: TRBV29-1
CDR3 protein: SVVVGFTEAF

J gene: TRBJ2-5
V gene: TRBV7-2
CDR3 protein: ASSLGSLQETQY

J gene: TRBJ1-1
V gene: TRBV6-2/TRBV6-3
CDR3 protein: ASSYSRELGGTEAF

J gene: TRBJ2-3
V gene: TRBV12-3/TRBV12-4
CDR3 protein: ASSLGLSSTDTQY

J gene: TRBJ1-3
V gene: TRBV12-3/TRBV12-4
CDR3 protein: ASSLFISGNTIY

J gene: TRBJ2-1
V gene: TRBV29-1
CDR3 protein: SVEYEEREYLNEQF

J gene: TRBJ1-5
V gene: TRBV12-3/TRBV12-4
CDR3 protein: ASSPWQGVGNQPQH

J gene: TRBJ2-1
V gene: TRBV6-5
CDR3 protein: ASTRGGGSTEQF

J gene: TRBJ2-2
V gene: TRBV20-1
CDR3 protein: SASGLAGSGTGELF

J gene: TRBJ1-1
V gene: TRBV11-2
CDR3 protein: ASRAPGRNTEAF

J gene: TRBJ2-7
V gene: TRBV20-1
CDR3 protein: SAREAAGGWYEQY

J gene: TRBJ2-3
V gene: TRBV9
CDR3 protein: ASSVVSGQGGQADTQY

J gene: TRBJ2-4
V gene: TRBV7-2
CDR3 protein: ASSPTADRANIQY

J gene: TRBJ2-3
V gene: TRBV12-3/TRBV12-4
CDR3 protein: ASSPRAADTQY

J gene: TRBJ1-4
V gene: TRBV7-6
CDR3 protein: ASSLSTGVFEKLF

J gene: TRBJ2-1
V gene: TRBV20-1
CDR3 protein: SGPAGGKNEQF

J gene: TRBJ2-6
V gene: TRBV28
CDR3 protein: ASSTGTSGANVLT